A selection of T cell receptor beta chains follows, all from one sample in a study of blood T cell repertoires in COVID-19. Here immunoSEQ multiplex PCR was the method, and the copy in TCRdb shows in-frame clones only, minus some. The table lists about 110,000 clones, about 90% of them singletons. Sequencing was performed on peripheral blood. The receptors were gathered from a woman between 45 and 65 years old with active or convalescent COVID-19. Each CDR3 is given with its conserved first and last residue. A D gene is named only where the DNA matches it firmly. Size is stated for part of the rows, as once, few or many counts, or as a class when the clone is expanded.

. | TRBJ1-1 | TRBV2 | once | CASSEDRRVGAFF | TGTGCCAGCAGTGAAGATAGGAGGGTTGGAGCTTTCTTT
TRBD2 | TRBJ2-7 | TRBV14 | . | CASSQGLAGVYAYF | TGTGCCAGCAGCCAAGGACTAGCGGGAGTATACGCATACTTC
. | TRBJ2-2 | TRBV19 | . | CASSWGADTGELFF | TGTGCCAGTAGTTGGGGCGCGGACACCGGGGAGCTGTTTTTT
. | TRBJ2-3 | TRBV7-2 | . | CASSPLEGVTQYF | TGTGCCAGCAGCCCCCTAGAAGGTGTGACGCAGTATTTT
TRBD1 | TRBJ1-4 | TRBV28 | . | CASRTGGSNEKLFF | TGTGCCAGCAGGACAGGGGGATCTAATGAAAAACTGTTTTTT
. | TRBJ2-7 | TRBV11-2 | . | CASSSNRAPGGPYEQYF | TGTGCCAGCAGCTCCAACCGTGCGCCCGGCGGCCCCTACGAGCAGTACTTC
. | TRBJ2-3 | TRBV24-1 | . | CATSGLSTDTQYF | TGTGCCACCAGTGGGCTCAGCACAGATACGCAGTATTTT
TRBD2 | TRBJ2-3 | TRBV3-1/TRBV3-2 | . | CASSPGVAGGPTQYF | TGTGCCAGCAGCCCCGGGGTAGCGGGAGGGCCTACGCAGTATTTT
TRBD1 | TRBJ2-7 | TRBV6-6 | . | CASGQGYEQYF | TGTGCCAGCGGACAGGGCTACGAGCAGTACTTC
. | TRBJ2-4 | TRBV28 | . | CASSLSGNRDKNIQYF | TGTGCCAGCAGTTTATCGGGGAACAGAGACAAAAACATTCAGTACTTC
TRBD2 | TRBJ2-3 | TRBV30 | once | CAWSYSGSTDTQYF | TGTGCCTGGAGTTATAGCGGGAGCACAGATACGCAGTATTTT
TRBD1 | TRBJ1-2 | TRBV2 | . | CASRSTGVSGYTF | TGTGCCAGCAGAAGTACAGGGGTAAGCGGCTACACCTTC
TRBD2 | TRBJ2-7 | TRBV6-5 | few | CASSLEREGEQYF | TGTGCCAGCAGCTTAGAGCGGGAGGGGGAGCAGTACTTC
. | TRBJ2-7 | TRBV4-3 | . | CASSQVTHSYEQYF | TGCGCCAGCAGCCAAGTCACCCACAGCTACGAGCAGTACTTC
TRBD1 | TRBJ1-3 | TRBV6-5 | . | CASSRQGLTIYF | TGTGCCAGCAGTCGACAGGGGCTCACCATATATTTT
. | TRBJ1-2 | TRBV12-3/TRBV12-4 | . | CASSPDRNYGYTF | TGTGCCAGCAGTCCCGACAGGAACTATGGCTACACCTTC
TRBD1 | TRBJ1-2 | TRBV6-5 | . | CASRRLTGGGGYTF | TGTGCCAGCAGGCGACTGACAGGGGGCGGGGGCTACACCTTC
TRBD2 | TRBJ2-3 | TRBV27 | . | CASSLLASGRAGGTDTQYF | TGTGCCAGCAGTTTATTAGCTAGCGGGAGGGCCGGTGGCACAGATACGCAGTATTTT
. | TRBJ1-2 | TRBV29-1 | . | CSVDAGGVGYTF | TGCAGCGTTGATGCGGGGGGAGTGGGCTACACCTTC
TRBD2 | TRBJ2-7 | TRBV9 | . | CASSPGLAGGSPYEQYF | TGTGCCAGCAGCCCCGGACTAGCGGGAGGGAGCCCCTACGAGCAGTACTTC
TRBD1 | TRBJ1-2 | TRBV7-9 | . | CASSFKGAGLYGYTF | TGTGCCAGCAGCTTTAAGGGGGCTGGCCTTTATGGCTACACCTTC
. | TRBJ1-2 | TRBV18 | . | CASSPQTGSGYTF | TGTGCCAGCTCACCACAGACGGGTAGTGGCTACACCTTC
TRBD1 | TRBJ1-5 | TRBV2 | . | CASSVRGQGSNQPQHF | TGTGCCAGCAGTGTAAGAGGACAGGGGAGCAATCAGCCCCAGCATTTT
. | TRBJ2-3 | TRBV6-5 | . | CASSRGLETDTQYF | TGTGCCAGCAGCAGGGGCCTAGAGACAGATACGCAGTATTTT
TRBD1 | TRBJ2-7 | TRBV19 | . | CASSIGDRGNTYEQHF | TGTGCCAGTAGTATAGGGGACAGGGGAAACACCTACGAGCAGCACTTC
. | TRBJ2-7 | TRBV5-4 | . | CASSLDPTDTYEQYF | TGTGCCAGCAGCTTGGATCCCACTGATACCTACGAGCAGTACTTC
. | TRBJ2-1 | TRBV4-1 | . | CASSQGLTREQFF | TGCGCCAGCAGCCAAGGACTGACGAGAGAGCAGTTCTTC
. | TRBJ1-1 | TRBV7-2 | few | CASRSYRDTEAFF | TGTGCCAGCAGATCTTACAGGGACACTGAAGCTTTCTTT
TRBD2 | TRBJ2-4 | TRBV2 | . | CASSASMGLAGHIQYF | TGTGCCAGCAGTGCCAGCATGGGACTAGCGGGACACATTCAGTACTTC
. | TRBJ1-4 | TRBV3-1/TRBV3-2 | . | CASSQDRRVEGREKLFF | TGTGCCAGCAGCCAAGATAGGAGGGTTGAGGGGAGAGAAAAACTGTTTTTT
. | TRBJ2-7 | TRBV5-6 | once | CASSLDPIASYEQYF | TGTGCCAGCAGCTTGGACCCGATTGCCAGCTACGAGCAGTACTTC
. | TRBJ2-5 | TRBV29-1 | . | CSVEGRTQETQYF | TGCAGCGTTGAAGGACGGACTCAAGAGACCCAGTACTTC
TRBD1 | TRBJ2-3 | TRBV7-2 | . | CASSLDDRGRADTQYF | TGTGCCAGCAGCTTAGATGACAGGGGTAGGGCAGATACGCAGTATTTT
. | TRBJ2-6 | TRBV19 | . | CASGQPSGANVLTF | TGTGCCAGCGGACAGCCCTCTGGGGCCAACGTCCTGACTTTC
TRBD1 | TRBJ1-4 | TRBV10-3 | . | CAISELGQEAEKLFF | TGTGCCATCAGTGAGCTAGGACAGGAGGCGGAAAAACTGTTTTTT
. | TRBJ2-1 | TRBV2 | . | CASRAAGPYNEQFF | TGTGCCAGCAGGGCGGCGGGCCCCTACAATGAGCAGTTCTTC
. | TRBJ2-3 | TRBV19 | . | CASSIPGRRRDTQYF | TGTGCCAGTAGTATTCCCGGACGGAGGCGGGATACGCAGTATTTT
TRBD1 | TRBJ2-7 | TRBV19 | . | CASSRTGTGGYEQYF | TGTGCCAGTAGTCGAACCGGGACAGGGGGCTACGAGCAGTACTTC
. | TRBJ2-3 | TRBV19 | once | CASSPRQLFTDTQYF | TGTGCCAGTAGTCCCAGACAATTATTCACAGATACGCAGTATTTT
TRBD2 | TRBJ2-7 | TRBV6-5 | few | CASSSTRLAGDYEQYF | TGTGCCAGCAGTTCGACCCGACTAGCGGGAGACTACGAGCAGTACTTC
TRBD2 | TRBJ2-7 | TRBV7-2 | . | CASSRRLAGGRDHEQYF | TGTGCCAGCAGCCGGAGACTAGCGGGAGGTAGGGACCACGAGCAGTACTTC
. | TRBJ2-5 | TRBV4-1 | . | CASSHGRGTRGTQYF | TGCGCCAGCAGCCACGGAAGAGGGACTCGAGGCACCCAGTACTTC
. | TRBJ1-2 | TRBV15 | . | CATSRARDNYGYTF | TGTGCCACCAGCAGAGCGAGGGATAACTATGGCTACACCTTC
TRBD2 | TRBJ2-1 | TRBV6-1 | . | CASSESGGGRAIEQFF | TGTGCCAGCAGTGAAAGTGGTGGCGGGAGGGCCATTGAGCAGTTCTTC
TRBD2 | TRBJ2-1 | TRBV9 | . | CASSVSGRTYNEQFF | TGTGCCAGCAGCGTTAGCGGGAGAACCTACAATGAGCAGTTCTTC
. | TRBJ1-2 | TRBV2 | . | CASLTDYGYTF | TGTGCCAGCCTCACGGACTATGGCTACACCTTC
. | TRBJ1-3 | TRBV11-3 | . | CASSSGSGNTIYF | TGTGCCAGCAGCTCCGGGTCTGGAAACACCATATATTTT
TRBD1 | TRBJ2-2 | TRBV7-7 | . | CASSRGQGKGGELFF | TGTGCTAGCAGCCGTGGACAGGGGAAAGGCGGGGAGCTGTTTTTT
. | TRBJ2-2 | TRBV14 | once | CASSRQETGELFF | TGTGCCAGCAGCCGTCAGGAAACCGGGGAGCTGTTTTTT
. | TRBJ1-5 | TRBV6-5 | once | CASRSGSRPQHF | TGTGCCAGCAGATCGGGTAGTCGGCCCCAGCATTTT
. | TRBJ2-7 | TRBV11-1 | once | CASSGGNEQYF | TGTGCCAGCAGCGGGGGCAACGAGCAGTACTTC